This T cell receptor beta chain was recovered during a study of cytomegalovirus exposure and HLA in healthy donors. Study results and limitations: Within a later analysis, the majority of CMV-associated TCR beta chains appeared HLA-restricted.

A few counts support this clone. What it binds is unknown. V lost 3 bases to trimming and J lost 9 bases; unmatched junction nucleotides: 5. The V gene's germline CDR1 is MRHNA and CDR2 SNTAGT. The CDR3 runs 14 residues. PCR involved 60 Vbeta and 13 Jbeta primers. The table came from immunoSEQ multiplex PCR; TCRdb's copy has only in-frame clones and leaves some out. The sample records roughly 150,000 clones, 60% to 80% being singletons. What was sequenced was PBMCs. The source of this sequence is a man aged 45 to 65 in good health and CMV-seropositive. The gene calls are TRBV6-4 and TRBJ1-6, with 7 bases that match TRBD1. CDR3 protein: CASSEAGGGSPLHF. The CDR3 region has the DNA TGTGCCAGCAGTGAAGCAGGGGGAGGTTCACCCCTCCACTTT.